This T cell receptor (beta chain) is drawn from a study of blood T cell repertoires in COVID-19 (dated by TCRdb to the early 2020s). For the study in its entirety: Samples from collaborators originated in the United States, Italy and Spain and spanned both the acute and convalescent phases of COVID-19. The prospective study material was composed of cDNA or gDNA derived from T cells, B-cell-depleted T cells, or PBMCs. The dataset comprised deeply sampled blood TCRbeta repertoires from subjects exposed to, actively infected with, or recovered from COVID-19. The repertoires were released in a freely available public database meant as a resource for research on the immune response to SARS-CoV-2. The samples were drawn from two sources: the first 160 participants of the ongoing ImmuneRACE study, and about 1,300 subjects contributed by 6 global collaborators. Sample metadata almost always included a de-identified subject ID, COVID-19 status, age in years and sex. Where available, HLA class I and class II types were obtained from metadata supplied by the sample provider rather than from assay-based typing.

Study-level results and caveats: Clinical and demographic metadata were provided uncurated, with the amount varying by source and participant.

The immunoSEQ Assay, a bias-controlled multiplex PCR, was used to amplify TCRbeta CDR3 regions from genomic DNA. For the original study's pipeline: The number of nucleated cells in each sample was estimated by amplification of reference gene primers within the assay. To quantify the absolute abundance of each unique TCRbeta CDR3 rearrangement, sequence reads were collapsed and filtered. Productive Simpson clonality was computed per sample as the square root of Simpson's diversity index over productive rearrangements. TCRdb's version of the immuneACCESS table is confined to in-frame rearrangements and falls short of the full clone set. An unresolved V gene accounts for under half of the shortfall where checked; the remainder is of unknown origin. The V and J calls and clone size were taken over from that table, and D and trimming were inferred from the DNA. For this sample the table gives 190,000 or so clones, of which 70% to 90% were detected only once. Of the sample, around 8.8% is held by the ten largest clones.

In the prospective study, participants were roughly 18 to 89 years old, resided in about 25 geographic areas of the United States, and were enrolled through a virtual design. Cohort assignment in the prospective study relied on participant-reported clinical history from a screening survey and a study questionnaire. Recovered participants in ImmuneRACE Cohort 3 were defined by two consecutive negative NP/OP PCR tests, clearance by a healthcare professional, or resolution of symptoms. In the prospective study, whole blood, serum and a nasopharyngeal or oropharyngeal swab were collected from each participant by mobile phlebotomists. Participants in the prospective study had the option to provide additional blood draws and questionnaires over a 2-month period. Blood samples from the prospective study were shipped frozen or at room temperature prior to DNA extraction. Concerning this clone: Its antigen has not been determined. There are no base qualities to consult, and no much larger clone falls within one base.

Source material: PBMCs or T cells enriched from blood (not recorded which). The receptor was isolated from a man aged 35 to 55 who had recovered from COVID-19.

DNA sequence: TGCGCCAGCAGCTGGTGGGGAGGCAGGGCAGATACGCAGTATTTT. It codes for CASSWWGGRADTQYF. The sequence links TRBV5-1 to TRBJ2-3, and TRBD2 may be the D gene, going by 6 matching bases. CDR1 and CDR2 are read off the germline V gene as SGHRS and YFSETQ. The CDR3 covers 15 residues, taking in both the cysteine and the phenylalanine. CDR3 DNA only is kept here, 45 bases in frame from base 1. V is pared back by 3 bases and J by 4 bases, with 15 bases lying between the germline termini.